This TCR beta chain stems from a study of shared clonotypes between healthy human individuals. CD45RO-negative, CCR7-selected cells formed the naive CD8 fraction, which excluded terminally differentiated effector memory CD45RA+ cells. Healthy HIV-negative adults with no recent acute infections or vaccinations were recruited as donors. CDR3 length equals 14 residues. Germline CDR1 is MNHEY and CDR2 is SMNVEV (reference sequence). The V end was cut by 5 bases, the J end by 4 bases, with 14 bases between. TCRdb keeps only in-frame clones here, not all; method: immunoSEQ multiplex PCR. The sample has around 600,000 clones, roughly 95% seen once.

The chain joins TRBV27 to TRBJ1-2; D gene unclear. This TCR was recovered from a woman between 25 and 40 years old in good health. The sequenced sample consisted of naive CD8+ T cells sorted from blood. The CDR3 region has the DNA TGTGCCAGCAGTCTCGCCGGGCCTGGCTATGGCTACACCTTC. It translates to CASSLAGPGYGYTF.